A selection of T cell receptor beta chains follows, all from one sample in a study of blood T cell repertoires in COVID-19. Using immunoSEQ multiplex PCR, the repertoire was profiled, and TCRdb retains in-frame clones only, with some absent. Of more than 110,000 clones listed, 70% to 80% are singletons. What was sequenced was peripheral blood. The receptors derive from a woman in her forties or fifties with active or convalescent COVID-19. The CDR3 runs from the conserved cysteine through the conserved F or W. D genes are given only for firm matches. For some rows the clone size is stated as once, few or many, or as a class when expanded; others skip it.

clone size: few; V gene: TRBV2; J gene: TRBJ2-7; CDR3 length: 13; D gene: TRBD1; CDR3 protein: CASSALQGGEQYF; CDR3 DNA: TGTGCCAGCAGTGCTCTACAGGGGGGCGAGCAGTACTTC
clone size: once; V gene: TRBV6-4; J gene: TRBJ2-1; CDR3 length: 14; D gene: -; CDR3 protein: CASIVRPLYNEQFF; CDR3 DNA: TGTGCCAGCATCGTCAGGCCCCTCTACAATGAGCAGTTCTTC
clone size: -; V gene: TRBV19; J gene: TRBJ2-5; CDR3 length: 14; D gene: -; CDR3 protein: CASSSWDKKETQYF; CDR3 DNA: TGTGCCAGTAGTTCGTGGGACAAAAAAGAGACCCAGTACTTC
clone size: -; V gene: TRBV4-2; J gene: TRBJ2-7; CDR3 length: 13; D gene: -; CDR3 protein: CASSQGRADEQYF; CDR3 DNA: TGTGCCAGCAGCCAAGGACGAGCGGACGAGCAGTACTTC
clone size: -; V gene: TRBV2; J gene: TRBJ1-4; CDR3 length: 14; D gene: TRBD1; CDR3 protein: CASRGTGGIEKLFF; CDR3 DNA: TGTGCCAGCAGGGGGACAGGGGGAATTGAAAAACTGTTTTTT
clone size: -; V gene: TRBV6-5; J gene: TRBJ2-7; CDR3 length: 14; D gene: TRBD1; CDR3 protein: CASSRDRAAYEQYF; CDR3 DNA: TGTGCCAGCAGTCGGGACAGGGCCGCTTACGAGCAGTACTTC
clone size: few; V gene: TRBV30; J gene: TRBJ2-7; CDR3 length: 14; D gene: TRBD2; CDR3 protein: CAWTPGTSGDEQYF; CDR3 DNA: TGTGCCTGGACCCCCGGGACTAGCGGCGACGAGCAGTACTTC
clone size: once; V gene: TRBV2; J gene: TRBJ2-5; CDR3 length: 13; D gene: -; CDR3 protein: CASSRESEETQYF; CDR3 DNA: TGTGCCAGCAGCCGGGAATCAGAAGAGACCCAGTACTTC
clone size: -; V gene: TRBV25-1; J gene: TRBJ1-4; CDR3 length: 16; D gene: -; CDR3 protein: CASSEIWQGPNEKLFF; CDR3 DNA: TGTGCCAGCAGTGAAATTTGGCAGGGCCCTAATGAAAAACTGTTTTTT
clone size: few; V gene: TRBV6-2/TRBV6-3; J gene: TRBJ2-7; CDR3 length: 18; D gene: TRBD2; CDR3 protein: CASSPKASSGFLRYEQYF; CDR3 DNA: TGTGCCAGCAGTCCAAAGGCATCTAGCGGATTCCTTAGATACGAGCAGTACTTC
clone size: -; V gene: TRBV7-2; J gene: TRBJ2-7; CDR3 length: 16; D gene: TRBD2; CDR3 protein: CASSPTAGVGPYEQYF; CDR3 DNA: TGTGCCAGCAGCCCTACAGCGGGAGTAGGCCCCTACGAGCAGTACTTC
clone size: -; V gene: TRBV19; J gene: TRBJ2-2; CDR3 length: 14; D gene: TRBD2; CDR3 protein: CASSIRGDIGELFF; CDR3 DNA: TGTGCCAGTAGTATACGGGGGGATATCGGGGAGCTGTTTTTT
clone size: -; V gene: TRBV6-5; J gene: TRBJ1-2; CDR3 length: 14; D gene: -; CDR3 protein: CASSYRRVNYGYTF; CDR3 DNA: TGTGCCAGCAGTTACAGGAGAGTTAACTATGGCTACACCTTC
clone size: -; V gene: TRBV4-1; J gene: TRBJ2-1; CDR3 length: 16; D gene: TRBD1; CDR3 protein: CASSQDGPGQGDEQFF; CDR3 DNA: TGCGCCAGCAGCCAAGACGGACCGGGACAGGGAGATGAGCAGTTCTTC
clone size: -; V gene: TRBV6-5; J gene: TRBJ1-3; CDR3 length: 13; D gene: -; CDR3 protein: CASLWHSGNTIYF; CDR3 DNA: TGTGCCAGTCTGTGGCACTCTGGAAACACCATATATTTT
clone size: -; V gene: TRBV4-2; J gene: TRBJ2-1; CDR3 length: 17; D gene: TRBD1; CDR3 protein: CASSQGLGRGLYNEQFF; CDR3 DNA: TGTGCCAGCAGCCAAGGACTTGGCAGGGGGCTATACAATGAGCAGTTCTTC
clone size: -; V gene: TRBV18; J gene: TRBJ2-7; CDR3 length: 15; D gene: TRBD2; CDR3 protein: CASSPTGLAGYEQYF; CDR3 DNA: TGTGCCAGCTCACCGACTGGACTAGCGGGGTACGAGCAGTACTTC
clone size: -; V gene: TRBV7-3; J gene: TRBJ2-1; CDR3 length: 16; D gene: TRBD2; CDR3 protein: CASSPSGTSGRDEQFF; CDR3 DNA: TGTGCCAGCAGCCCCTCTGGGACTAGCGGGAGAGATGAGCAGTTCTTC
clone size: -; V gene: TRBV7-3; J gene: TRBJ1-1; CDR3 length: 13; D gene: -; CDR3 protein: CASSEYRIPEAFF; CDR3 DNA: TGTGCCAGCAGCGAATACAGGATCCCTGAAGCTTTCTTT
clone size: once; V gene: TRBV6-6; J gene: TRBJ1-2; CDR3 length: 13; D gene: TRBD1; CDR3 protein: CASSMNRGGGYTF; CDR3 DNA: TGTGCCAGCAGTATGAACAGGGGCGGAGGCTACACCTTC
clone size: -; V gene: TRBV7-7; J gene: TRBJ2-1; CDR3 length: 14; D gene: TRBD2; CDR3 protein: CASSPSGPNNEQFF; CDR3 DNA: TGTGCCAGCAGCCCTAGCGGGCCTAACAATGAGCAGTTCTTC
clone size: once; V gene: TRBV30; J gene: TRBJ1-3; CDR3 length: 15; D gene: -; CDR3 protein: CAWIPDGTPGNTIYF; CDR3 DNA: TGTGCCTGGATCCCGGATGGGACTCCTGGAAACACCATATATTTT
clone size: -; V gene: TRBV6-5; J gene: TRBJ2-7; CDR3 length: 15; D gene: -; CDR3 protein: CASSSSTGVAYEQYF; CDR3 DNA: -
clone size: once; V gene: TRBV18; J gene: TRBJ2-5; CDR3 length: 13; D gene: -; CDR3 protein: CASGGQYQETQYF; CDR3 DNA: TGTGCCAGCGGAGGGCAGTACCAAGAGACCCAGTACTTC
clone size: few; V gene: TRBV14; J gene: TRBJ1-3; CDR3 length: 16; D gene: -; CDR3 protein: CASSQDAGAGGNTIYF; CDR3 DNA: TGTGCCAGCAGCCAAGATGCGGGCGCGGGAGGAAACACCATATATTTT
clone size: -; V gene: TRBV6-1; J gene: TRBJ2-7; CDR3 length: 17; D gene: TRBD2; CDR3 protein: CASSAVKTSGRAYEQYF; CDR3 DNA: TGTGCCAGCAGTGCCGTAAAGACTAGCGGGAGGGCCTACGAGCAGTACTTC
clone size: -; V gene: TRBV4-3; J gene: TRBJ2-2; CDR3 length: 17; D gene: TRBD2; CDR3 protein: CASSQVHSGGRHGELFF; CDR3 DNA: TGCGCCAGCAGCCAAGTCCATAGCGGGGGGCGGCACGGGGAGCTGTTTTTT
clone size: -; V gene: TRBV11-1; J gene: TRBJ2-7; CDR3 length: 14; D gene: TRBD2; CDR3 protein: CASSESGVLYEQYF; CDR3 DNA: TGTGCCAGCAGCGAGAGCGGGGTGCTCTACGAGCAGTACTTC
clone size: -; V gene: TRBV19; J gene: TRBJ1-1; CDR3 length: 13; D gene: -; CDR3 protein: CASSIPQNTEAFF; CDR3 DNA: TGTGCCAGTAGTATTCCACAGAACACTGAAGCTTTCTTT
clone size: -; V gene: TRBV5-1; J gene: TRBJ1-1; CDR3 length: 15; D gene: -; CDR3 protein: CASSLDASTPLAAFF; CDR3 DNA: TGCGCCAGCAGCTTGGACGCCTCTACCCCTTTAGCTGCTTTCTTT
clone size: -; V gene: TRBV19; J gene: TRBJ1-2; CDR3 length: 13; D gene: TRBD1; CDR3 protein: CASRRTGNYGYTF; CDR3 DNA: TGTGCCAGTAGGAGGACAGGGAACTATGGCTACACCTTC
clone size: -; V gene: TRBV11-3; J gene: TRBJ2-3; CDR3 length: 16; D gene: TRBD2; CDR3 protein: CASSSTSSGRRDTQYF; CDR3 DNA: TGTGCCAGCAGTTCTACCTCTAGCGGGAGGAGGGATACGCAGTATTTT
clone size: -; V gene: TRBV18; J gene: TRBJ1-1; CDR3 length: 15; D gene: -; CDR3 protein: CASSPPVQENTEAFF; CDR3 DNA: TGTGCCAGCTCACCCCCGGTACAGGAGAACACTGAAGCTTTCTTT
clone size: -; V gene: TRBV7-2; J gene: TRBJ1-4; CDR3 length: 14; D gene: TRBD1; CDR3 protein: CASSLGDSNEKLFF; CDR3 DNA: TGTGCCAGCAGCTTAGGGGACAGTAATGAAAAACTGTTTTTT
clone size: -; V gene: TRBV30; J gene: TRBJ1-2; CDR3 length: 15; D gene: -; CDR3 protein: CAWSTRTENNYGYTF; CDR3 DNA: TGTGCCTGGAGTACCCGGACAGAAAATAACTATGGCTACACCTTC
clone size: -; V gene: TRBV4-2; J gene: TRBJ2-1; CDR3 length: 17; D gene: -; CDR3 protein: CASSQDRAGWGQNEQFF; CDR3 DNA: TGTGCCAGCAGCCAAGATCGGGCGGGTTGGGGGCAGAATGAGCAGTTCTTC
clone size: -; V gene: TRBV3-1/TRBV3-2; J gene: TRBJ2-1; CDR3 length: 15; D gene: TRBD2; CDR3 protein: CASSHPSGRRNEQFF; CDR3 DNA: TGTGCCAGCAGCCATCCTAGCGGGAGGAGGAATGAGCAGTTCTTC
clone size: few; V gene: TRBV7-9; J gene: TRBJ1-1; CDR3 length: 13; D gene: TRBD1; CDR3 protein: CASSSTGGSEAFF; CDR3 DNA: TGTGCCAGCAGCTCTACAGGGGGCTCTGAAGCTTTCTTT
clone size: -; V gene: TRBV7-8; J gene: TRBJ1-4; CDR3 length: 16; D gene: -; CDR3 protein: CASSQGSGPVNEKLFF; CDR3 DNA: TGTGCCAGCAGCCAGGGGAGCGGGCCCGTTAATGAAAAACTGTTTTTT
clone size: -; V gene: TRBV19; J gene: TRBJ2-7; CDR3 length: 13; D gene: TRBD2; CDR3 protein: CASSKTGGREQYF; CDR3 DNA: TGTGCCAGTAGTAAGACGGGAGGGCGCGAGCAGTACTTC
clone size: -; V gene: TRBV7-6; J gene: TRBJ1-1; CDR3 length: 17; D gene: TRBD1; CDR3 protein: CASSLRGRGRGDTEAFF; CDR3 DNA: TGTGCCAGCAGCTTACGGGGAAGGGGGCGCGGAGACACTGAAGCTTTCTTT
clone size: few; V gene: TRBV6-6; J gene: TRBJ1-5; CDR3 length: 17; D gene: TRBD1; CDR3 protein: CASSPKRPGQGNQPQHF; CDR3 DNA: TGTGCCAGCAGTCCGAAACGACCGGGACAGGGCAATCAGCCCCAGCATTTT
clone size: -; V gene: TRBV28; J gene: TRBJ2-3; CDR3 length: 16; D gene: -; CDR3 protein: CASNPPGGAGTDTQYF; CDR3 DNA: TGTGCCAGCAACCCGCCGGGGGGCGCTGGTACAGATACGCAGTATTTT
clone size: -; V gene: TRBV25-1; J gene: TRBJ2-1; CDR3 length: 16; D gene: -; CDR3 protein: CASSETNTPPYNEQFF; CDR3 DNA: TGTGCCAGCAGTGAAACTAACACCCCTCCCTACAATGAGCAGTTCTTC
clone size: -; V gene: TRBV30; J gene: TRBJ1-5; CDR3 length: 14; D gene: -; CDR3 protein: CAWSGGGGSQPQHF; CDR3 DNA: TGTGCCTGGAGTGGGGGGGGAGGTAGTCAGCCCCAGCATTTT
clone size: few; V gene: TRBV15; J gene: TRBJ1-4; CDR3 length: 16; D gene: -; CDR3 protein: CATSRDEPRAGEKLFF; CDR3 DNA: TGTGCCACCAGCAGAGATGAGCCCAGGGCAGGTGAAAAACTGTTTTTT
clone size: -; V gene: TRBV18; J gene: TRBJ1-4; CDR3 length: 15; D gene: -; CDR3 protein: CASSPEGVTNEKLFF; CDR3 DNA: TGTGCCAGCTCACCCGAGGGGGTTACTAATGAAAAACTGTTTTTT
clone size: -; V gene: TRBV18; J gene: TRBJ2-7; CDR3 length: 14; D gene: -; CDR3 protein: CASSPTGLAYEQYF; CDR3 DNA: TGTGCCAGCTCACCGACAGGTCTGGCCTACGAGCAGTACTTC